Each of the 2 T cell receptor beta chains below was sequenced from the same sample in a study of blood T cell repertoires in COVID-19. TCRdb keeps only in-frame clones here, not all; method: immunoSEQ multiplex PCR. The data hold approximately 260,000 clones, with around 91% observed a single time. Specimen: peripheral blood. These receptors were taken from a woman aged 55-70 years with COVID-19, enrolled during active disease.

This clone was seen more than once but under ten times. This chain uses TRBV11-2 with TRBJ1-1, with unresolved D. The CDR3 loop spans 13 amino acids. Germline V CDR1 and CDR2: SGHAT, FQNNGV. The V gene lost 1 base and the J gene lost 10 bases, with 13 bases spanning the gap. This CDR3 reads CASSLGSNVRAFF. The CDR3 DNA reads as TGTGCCAGCAGCTTAGGGTCGAATGTGAGAGCTTTCTTT.

This chain connects TRBV9 to TRBJ1-6, with 9 nucleotides matching TRBD1. The J segment lost 7 bases and the V segment lost 0 bases, leaving 2 bases of the junction unmatched. The CDR3 has 15 residues. Germline V gene lookup returns CDR1 SGDLS and CDR2 YYNGEE. The CDR3 sequence is CASSVGGQGNSPLHF. CDR3 bases: TGTGCCAGCAGCGTAGGCGGACAGGGGAATTCACCCCTCCACTTT.